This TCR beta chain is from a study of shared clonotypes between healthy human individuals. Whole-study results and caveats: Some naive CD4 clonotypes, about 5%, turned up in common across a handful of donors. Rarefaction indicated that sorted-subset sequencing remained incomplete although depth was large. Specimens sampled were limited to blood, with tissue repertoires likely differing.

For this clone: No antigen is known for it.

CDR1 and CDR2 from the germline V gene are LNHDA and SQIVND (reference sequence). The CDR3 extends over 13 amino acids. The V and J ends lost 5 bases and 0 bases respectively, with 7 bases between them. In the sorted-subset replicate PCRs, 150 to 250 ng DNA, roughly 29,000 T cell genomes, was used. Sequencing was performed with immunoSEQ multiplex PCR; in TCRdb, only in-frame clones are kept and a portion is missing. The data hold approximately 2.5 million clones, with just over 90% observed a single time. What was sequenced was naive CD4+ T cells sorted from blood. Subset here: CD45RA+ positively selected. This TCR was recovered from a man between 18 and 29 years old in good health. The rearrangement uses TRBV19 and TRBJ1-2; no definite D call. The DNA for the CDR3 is TGTGCCAGTAGTCCCCAGCCTAACTATGGCTACACCTTC. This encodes CASSPQPNYGYTF.